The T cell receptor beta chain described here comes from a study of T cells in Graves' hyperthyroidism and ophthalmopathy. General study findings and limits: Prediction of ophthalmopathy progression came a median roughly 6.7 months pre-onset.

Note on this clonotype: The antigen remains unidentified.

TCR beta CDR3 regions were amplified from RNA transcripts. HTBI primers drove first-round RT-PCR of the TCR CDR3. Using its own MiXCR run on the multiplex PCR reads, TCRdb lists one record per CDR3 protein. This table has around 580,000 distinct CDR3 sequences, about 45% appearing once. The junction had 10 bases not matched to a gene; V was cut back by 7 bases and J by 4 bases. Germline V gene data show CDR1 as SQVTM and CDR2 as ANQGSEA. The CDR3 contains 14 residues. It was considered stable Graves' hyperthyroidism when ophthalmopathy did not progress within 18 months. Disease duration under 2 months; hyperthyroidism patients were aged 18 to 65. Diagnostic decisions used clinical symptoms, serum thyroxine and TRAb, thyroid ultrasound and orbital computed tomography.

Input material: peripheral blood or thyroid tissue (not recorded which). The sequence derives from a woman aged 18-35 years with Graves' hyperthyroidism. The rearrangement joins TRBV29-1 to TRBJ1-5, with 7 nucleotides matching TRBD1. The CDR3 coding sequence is TGCAGCGCTAGACAGGGACCGAAAAATCAGCCCCAGCATTTT. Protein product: CSARQGPKNQPQHF.